The present entry profiles one TCR beta chain with its context. Profiling relied on immunoSEQ multiplex PCR, and the TCRdb table lists in-frame clones only, not all of them. This sample has about 540,000 clones, with around 82% found just once. These data originate in a study of shared T cell receptors in the human thymus. The CDR3 has 15 amino acids. With V trimmed by 4 bases and J by 5 bases, 8 bases remained unmatched. CDR1 LGHNT and CDR2 FRNRAP come from the germline V gene. This same sample was also taken into another study, of human thymus T cells. From that study: Healthy Finnish infants undergoing corrective surgery for congenital heart defects were used as donors. Thymus tissue for the work was resected from patients undergoing corrective heart surgery. Among thymic and blood repertoires, usage of V and J genes appeared biased.

The chain carries TRBV12-5 and TRBJ2-1, with 7 bases fitting TRBD2. This receptor was obtained from a boy in the first two years of life with a congenital heart defect. Sequencing was performed on thymocytes. The CDR3 spells CASGSTSNGHNEQFF. The DNA for the CDR3 is TGTGCTAGTGGTTCGACTAGCAATGGGCACAATGAGCAGTTCTTC.